This T cell receptor (beta chain) was sequenced during a study of cytomegalovirus exposure and HLA in healthy donors. The PCR ran on 60 Vbeta and 13 Jbeta primers. Here immunoSEQ multiplex PCR was the method, and the copy in TCRdb shows in-frame clones only, minus some. The data show some 250,000 clones, more than 75% seen once. The CDR3 extends over 13 amino acids. Per the germline V gene, CDR1 is MNHEY and CDR2 is SVGAGI. V was pared by 4 bases and J by 3 bases, with 0 bases of the junction left unmatched. Findings of the study overall: Altogether, 150 to 200 TCR beta chains were recorded as cytomegalovirus-associated.

This clone came up a few times. Its antigen is unidentified. The gene calls are TRBV6-5 and TRBJ2-7; 10 bases are a match to TRBD1. Source material: PBMCs. This TCR derives from a woman between 35 and 50 years old in good health and CMV-seropositive. CDR3 coding DNA: TGTGCCAGCAGTTGGACAGGGGGCTACGAGCAGTACTTC. The encoded protein is CASSWTGGYEQYF.